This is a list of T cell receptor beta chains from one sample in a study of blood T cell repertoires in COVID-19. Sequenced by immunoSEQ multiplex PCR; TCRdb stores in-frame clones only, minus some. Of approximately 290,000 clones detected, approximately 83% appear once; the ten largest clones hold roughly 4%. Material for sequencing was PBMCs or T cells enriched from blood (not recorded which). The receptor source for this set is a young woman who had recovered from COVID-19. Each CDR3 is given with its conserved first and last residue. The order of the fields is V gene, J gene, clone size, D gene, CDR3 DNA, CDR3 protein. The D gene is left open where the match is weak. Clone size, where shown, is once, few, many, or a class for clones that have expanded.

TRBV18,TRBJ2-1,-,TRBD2,TGTGCCAGCTCACCATATTTCGACTTTGCGGGAGGCGGGTACAATGAGCAGTTCTTC,CASSPYFDFAGGGYNEQFF
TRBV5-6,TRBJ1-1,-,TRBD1,TGTGCCAGCAGCCCCTTACCGGGACAGGGGATCGCTGAAGCTTTCTTT,CASSPLPGQGIAEAFF
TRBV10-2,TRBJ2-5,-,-,TGCGCCAGCAGCAAAGGACTCAGAGGAGAGACCCAGTACTTC,CASSKGLRGETQYF
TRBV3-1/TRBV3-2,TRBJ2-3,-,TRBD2,TGTGCCAGCAGCCAGAATCCTAGCGGGGGGGCCCGAACAGATACGCAGTATTTT,CASSQNPSGGARTDTQYF
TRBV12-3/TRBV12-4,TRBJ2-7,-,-,TGTGCCAGCAGTTCCAGGGTCCACGAGCAGTACTTC,CASSSRVHEQYF
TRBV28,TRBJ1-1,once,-,TGTGCCAGCAGTTTGAGAGTCACTGAAGCTTTCTTT,CASSLRVTEAFF
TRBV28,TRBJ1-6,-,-,TGTGCCAGCAGTTTAAGGACAGTGGGTAATTCACCCCTCCACTTT,CASSLRTVGNSPLHF
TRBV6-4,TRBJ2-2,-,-,TGTGCCAGCAGTCTCAGGGACACCGGGGAGCTGTTTTTT,CASSLRDTGELFF
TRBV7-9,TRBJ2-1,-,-,TGTGCCAGCAGCTTAAGCAGCGACTCCTACAATGAGCAGTTCTTC,CASSLSSDSYNEQFF
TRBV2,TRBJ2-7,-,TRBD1,TGTGCCAGCAGTGCCTCCGGACAGGGGATCTACGAGCAGTACTTC,CASSASGQGIYEQYF
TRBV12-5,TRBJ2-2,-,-,TGTGCTAGTGGATACAGCACCGGGGAGCTGTTTTTT,CASGYSTGELFF
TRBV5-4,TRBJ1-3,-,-,TGTGCCAGCAGTCGGGAACTCTCTGGAAACACCATATATTTT,CASSRELSGNTIYF
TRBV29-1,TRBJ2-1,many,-,TGCAGCGGTAAAACAGGTTACAATGAGCAGTTCTTC,CSGKTGYNEQFF
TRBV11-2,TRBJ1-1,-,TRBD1,TGTGCCAGCAGCTTATACAGGGGTGCGAACACTGAAGCTTTCTTT,CASSLYRGANTEAFF
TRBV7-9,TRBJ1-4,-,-,TGTGCCAGCAGATGGGGGAGGACTAATGAAAAACTGTTTTTT,CASRWGRTNEKLFF
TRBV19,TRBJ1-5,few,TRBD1,TGTGCCAGTAGGGAGGGAGGACAGGTGGTCAATCAGCCCCAGCATTTT,CASREGGQVVNQPQHF
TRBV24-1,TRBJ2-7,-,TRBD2,TGTGCCACCAGTGATTTGCCCCTGTGGGCTACTAGCGGGAGTTCCTACGAGCAGTACTTC,CATSDLPLWATSGSSYEQYF
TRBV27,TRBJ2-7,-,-,TGTGCCAGCAGTTTATTAGGGGACTACGAGCAGTACTTC,CASSLLGDYEQYF